Shown below are 20 T cell receptor beta chains from a single sample sequenced in a study of human T cells and chemical hapten exposure. Time point described: patch test 1, 2 weeks after DPC sensitization. Regarding treatment: therapeutic diphenylcyclopropenone sensitization with weekly scalp DPC. TCRdb redid the calling of the RACE reads with MiXCR, one entry per CDR3 protein. The sample lists 150,000 to 200,000 distinct CDR3 sequences, approximately 15% seen once, with 1.7% in the top ten. The sample was whole blood, taken in connection with sensitization to the hapten diphenylcyclopropenone (DPC). The receptors were gathered from a woman aged 30 to 39 with alopecia areata. Some clones in this sample may be carry-over from other donors' samples.

Only a few counts were recorded for this clonotype. This chain joins TRBV29-1 and TRBJ2-1; 7 positions agree with TRBD2. The CDR3 runs to 15 residues. From germline, CDR1 is SQVTM and CDR2 ANQGSEA. Germline trimming cut 6 bases from V and 3 bases from J; bases unmatched to any gene: 11. CDR3: CSVGDGAGYYNEQFF. Written as DNA, the CDR3 is TGCAGCGTCGGAGACGGAGCGGGGTACTACAATGAGCAGTTCTTC.

This chain links TRBV3-1 with TRBJ1-1, with a possible D match to TRBD1 (6 bases). This CDR3 is 13 amino acids long. V lost 5 bases and J lost 2, with 9 bases in between. In germline, CDR1 is LGHDT, CDR2 YNNKEL (reference sequence). The CDR3 is CASSSGTNTEAFF. The CDR3 DNA reads TGTGCCAGCAGCTCTGGGACAAACACTGAAGCTTTCTTT.

This clonotype was observed a handful of times. This chain connects TRBV5-1 to TRBJ2-3; D gene ambiguous. The CDR3 length is 11 residues. V was trimmed by 8 bases and J by 5 bases, leaving 9 bases between them. CDR1 is SGHRS and CDR2 is YFSETQ in the germline V gene. The CDR3: CASRDGDTQYF. The CDR3 DNA reads TGCGCCAGTAGAGACGGAGATACGCAGTATTTT.

This clonotype has just a few counts. The V call is TRBV6-2 or TRBV6-3, the J call TRBJ1-2; D is unclear. V dropped 5 bases and J dropped 6 bases, with 16 bases sitting between them. This CDR3 spans 14 amino acids. Germline V gives CDR1 MNHEY, CDR2 SVGEGT. The CDR3 spells CASSTAPELNGYTF. The CDR3 nucleotides read TGTGCCAGCAGTACCGCGCCGGAGTTAAATGGCTACACCTTC.

In this sample, this clonotype turned up a few times. V gene TRBV29-1 combines with J gene TRBJ2-4; 10 bases align to TRBD2. Germline lookup yields CDR1 SQVTM and CDR2 ANQGSEA. This CDR3 is built from 19 residues. J lost 0 bases, V lost 3 bases, and 14 bases had no gene match. CDR3 in DNA: TGCAGCGTTGATGGCACACTAGCGGGAAGGCCCCAAGCCAAAAACATTCAGTACTTC. This sequence encodes CSVDGTLAGRPQAKNIQYF.

This clonotype was detected ten times or more. The CDR3 spells CASSARLAGLDEQFF. CDR3 bases: TGTGCCAGCAGTGCGAGACTAGCGGGTCTGGATGAGCAGTTCTTC. The rearrangement joins TRBV2 to TRBJ2-1, with 10 positions matching TRBD2. The ends lost 4 bases at V and 8 bases at J; junction bases unmatched: 8. CDR1 and CDR2 from the germline V gene are SNHLY and FYNNEI. The CDR3 spans 15 residues. Together with reference TRBV2 and TRBJ2-1, the CDR3 gives the full variable domain: EPEVTQTPSHQVTQMGQEVILRCVPISNHLYFYWYRQILGQKVEFLVSFYNNEISEKSEIFDDQFSVERPDGSNFTLKIRSTKLEDSAMYFCASSARLAGLDEQFFGPGTRLTVL.

This clonotype was found a few times. The rearrangement uses TRBV7-3 and TRBJ2-1; D gene unclear. Germline lookup yields CDR1 SGHTA and CDR2 FQGTGA. V shed 3 bases and J shed 6 bases, with 12 bases lying between them. The CDR3 spans 14 residues. The CDR3 region is CASSLLGPGNEQFF. CDR3 DNA: TGTGCCAGCAGCTTGCTGGGTCCCGGCAATGAGCAGTTCTTC.

Of note for this clonotype: A single base separates this from a much larger clone, so it may be a read error. V is TRBV27 and J is TRBJ1-1, with D hard to call. Germline CDR1 reads MNHEY; CDR2 reads SMNVEV (reference sequence). The V and J ends lost 3 bases and 4 bases respectively, with 9 bases between them. This CDR3 has 13 amino acids. The DNA of the CDR3 is TGTGCCAGCAGTTTCGGGATGTTCACTGAAGCTTTCTTT. Translating gives CASSFGMFTEAFF.

This clonotype turned up a few times. The V call is TRBV6-5, the J call TRBJ1-2; D is possibly TRBD1 (5 bases). The CDR3 loop spans 15 amino acids. The V and J ends lost 4 bases and 6 bases respectively, with 18 bases between them. Per germline, CDR1 MNHEY and CDR2 SVGAGI. CDR3 DNA: TGTGCCAGCAGTTCGGAGGGATCGGGGGGAGATGGCTACACCTTC. Its translation: CASSSEGSGGDGYTF.

The chain has TRBV5-1 and TRBJ2-5; 7 nucleotides line up with TRBD2. Germline V CDR1 and CDR2: SGHRS, YFSETQ. The CDR3 has 14 amino acids. The junction had 8 bases not matched to a gene; V was cut back by 4 bases and J by 5 bases. CDR3 amino acids: CASSRGGQEETQYF. The CDR3 DNA reads as TGCGCCAGCAGCCGGGGAGGGCAGGAGGAGACCCAGTACTTC.

The chain recombines TRBV30 with TRBJ2-3; 12 bases agree with TRBD2. The trim removed 4 bases at V and 7 bases at J, leaving 9 bases unmatched. Germline V gives CDR1 GTSNPN, CDR2 SVGIG (reference sequence). This CDR3 is 15 amino acids long. Written as DNA, the CDR3 is TGTGCCTGGAAGGCTAGCGGGGGGGGAGTGAATACGCAGTATTTT. It encodes CAWKASGGGVNTQYF.

This clonotype was seen a handful of times. The rearrangement joins TRBV6-1 to TRBJ1-1, with TRBD1 matching 9 bases. CDR1 is MNHNS and CDR2 is SASEGT in the germline V gene. Germline trimming cut 4 bases from V and 3 bases from J; bases unmatched to any gene: 12. The CDR3 loop spans 17 amino acids. CDR3 in DNA: TGTGCCAGCAGTGTCCGGAGGACAGGGGCCTTTGACACTGAAGCTTTCTTT. Translating gives CASSVRRTGAFDTEAFF.

Only a few counts were recorded for this clonotype. The V gene is TRBV5-1, the J gene TRBJ1-6; 9 bases agree with TRBD1. From germline, CDR1 is SGHRS and CDR2 YFSETQ. After removal of 0 bases from V and 3 bases from J, the junction contained 10 bases not matched to a gene. The CDR3 totals 19 residues. CDR3 in amino acids: CASSLDTLLTGGYNSPLHF. CDR3 DNA sequence: TGCGCCAGCAGCTTGGACACACTTTTGACAGGGGGCTATAATTCACCCCTCCACTTT.

This chain connects TRBV5-5 to TRBJ2-5, with 9 bases lining up with TRBD1. From germline, CDR1 is SGHKS and CDR2 YYEKEE (reference sequence). The CDR3 runs to 16 residues. V lost 1 base to trimming and J lost 5 bases; unmatched junction nucleotides: 9. The CDR3 DNA sequence: TGTGCCAGCAGCTTGTGGTACAGGGGGCAAAATGAGACCCAGTACTTC. This sequence encodes CASSLWYRGQNETQYF.

Only a few counts were recorded for this clonotype. The chain couples TRBV6-2 or TRBV6-3 to TRBJ2-7, with D possibly TRBD2 on 6 matching bases. Germline V CDR1 and CDR2: MNHEY, SVGEGT. The V and J ends lost 2 bases and 2 bases respectively, with 13 bases between them. This CDR3 is 15 amino acids long. The chain's CDR3 is CASSYPTRRAYEQYF. CDR3 sequence (DNA): TGTGCCAGCAGTTACCCGACTAGAAGAGCCTACGAGCAGTACTTC.

The J gene is TRBJ2-6, the V gene TRBV20-1; D remains unclear. Germline assignment: CDR1 DFQATT and CDR2 SNEGSKA (reference sequence). Trimming cost V 5 bases and J 0 bases, with 8 bases left between them. The length of the CDR3 is 14 residues. The CDR3 sequence is CSALTSSGANVLTF. CDR3 in DNA: TGCAGTGCTTTAACCAGCTCTGGGGCCAACGTCCTGACTTTC.

Many counts were recorded for this clonotype. The chain recombines TRBV7-9 with TRBJ2-7, with unresolved D. Trimming removed 5 bases at V and 5 bases at J, with 10 bases between. Germline V gene lookup returns CDR1 SEHNR and CDR2 FQNEAQ (reference sequence). CDR3 length: 12 residues. The CDR3 coding sequence is TGTGCCAGCAGCCCTTCTAGAGACGAGCAGTACTTC. Encoded protein: CASSPSRDEQYF.

The chain combines TRBV20-1 with TRBJ2-1; 10 bases agree with TRBD2. Germline CDR1 and CDR2: DFQATT and SNEGSKA (reference sequence). This CDR3 is 13 amino acids long. With V trimmed by 5 bases and J by 9 bases, 7 bases remained unmatched. In DNA, the CDR3 is TGCAGTGCTGAGAGCGGGGGGGCCACTGAGCAGTTCTTC. Its protein is CSAESGGATEQFF.

This clonotype was detected a few times. The junction does not match germline at one end; this may be a read error. The chain couples TRBV11-2 to TRBJ2-2, with D unresolved. CDR1 is SGHAT, CDR2 FQNNGV, per germline. The CDR3 sequence is 15 residues long. CDR3 nucleotides: TGTGCCAACAGCTTATCCGCCAGGCGTACCGGGGAGCTGTTTTTT. Its protein product is CANSLSARRTGELFF.

In this sample, this clonotype turned up many times. V usage is TRBV6-6 and J usage is TRBJ2-3; D gene uncertain. This CDR3 has 16 residues. The germline V and J ends were trimmed by 0 bases and 3 bases, with 13 bases remaining between them. Germline CDR1 reads MNHNY; CDR2 reads SVGAGI (reference sequence). CDR3 protein: CASSYSTGDGTDTQYF. CDR3 nucleotides: TGTGCCAGCAGTTACTCGACTGGGGATGGGACAGATACGCAGTATTTT.